The clone carrying this TCR beta chain has a count of ten or more. This sample was taken from a study of T cells in Graves' hyperthyroidism and ophthalmopathy. The CDR3 runs to 13 residues. V was shortened by 0 bases and J by 4 bases, with 9 bases between the two germline ends. CDR1 is SQVTM, CDR2 ANQGSEA, per germline. From RNA transcripts, TCR beta CDR3 regions were amplified. First-round RT-PCR with HTBI primers amplified the TCR CDR3 region. Via MiXCR, TCRdb re-called the multiplex PCR reads, giving one row per CDR3 protein. The profile shows about 350,000 distinct CDR3 sequences, approximately 15% of them singletons.

The sequenced material came from blood. The TCR was taken from a woman aged 25-40 years with Graves' hyperthyroidism. The gene calls are TRBV29-1 and TRBJ1-2; D not resolved. DNA of the CDR3: TGCAGCGTTGAAGAGGCAACGGCCTATGGCTACACCTTC. Its protein product is CSVEEATAYGYTF.